The clone carrying this T cell receptor (beta chain) was observed a handful of times. What it binds is unknown. CDR1 is MNHEY, CDR2 SVGAGI, per germline. V lost 2 bases, J lost 4 bases, and 11 bases lay in between. This CDR3 has 14 amino acids. The source of the sample is a study of identical twins. A universal primer site was incorporated via template switching, and the cDNA contained unique molecular identifiers. TCRdb re-derived calls from the 5' RACE reads in MiXCR, one entry per CDR3 protein. There are more than 600,000 distinct CDR3 sequences in the sample; 18% occur only once, and around 14% lies in the top ten. General observations from the study: In drawing conclusions, the study used cross-sectional statistical analysis and did not follow the same donors. Out-of-frame TCR alpha sharing observed in monozygotic twins exceeded model estimates.

These data were also reused for a study on T cells expressing NK-cell markers. As that study records: HCMV seropositivity marked most of the eight sequenced donors; one was seronegative.

This TCR came from a woman between 18 and 29 years old in good health. The sequenced sample consisted of PBMCs. The genes are TRBV6-5 and TRBJ1-2; weak D call: TRBD1 (6 bases). CDR3 DNA: TGTGCCAGCAGTTACCTGACAGGCGTCTATGGCTACACCTTC. It translates to CASSYLTGVYGYTF.